These T cell receptor beta chains were read from a single sample in a study of cytomegalovirus exposure and HLA in healthy donors. Clones were sequenced by immunoSEQ multiplex PCR, and TCRdb holds only the in-frame ones, with some missing. Among 150,000 to 200,000 clones listed, around 80% were seen once. Material: PBMCs. The receptors originated from a woman under 40 in good health and CMV-seronegative. Both conserved end residues are part of each CDR3. The D gene is left open where the match is weak. Clone size is stated in some rows and not others, as once, few, many or a class when expanded.

v_call,j_call,d_call,clone_size,cdr3_aa,cdr3_nt
TRBV20-1,TRBJ1-6,-,few,CSAAPPLHF,TGCAGTGCAGCCCCACCCCTCCACTTT
TRBV5-1,TRBJ1-4,TRBD1,-,CASSPPDREKLFF,TGCGCCAGCAGCCCCCCGGACAGGGAAAAACTGTTTTTT
TRBV4-1,TRBJ1-1,-,-,CASSQGPWGRKMNTEAFF,TGCGCCAGCAGCCAAGGGCCCTGGGGGCGGAAAATGAACACTGAAGCTTTCTTT
TRBV18,TRBJ1-5,TRBD1,-,CASSQGASNQPQHF,TGTGCCAGCTCACAGGGGGCGAGCAATCAGCCCCAGCATTTT
TRBV19,TRBJ2-6,TRBD2,-,CASSGGTSSSGANVLTF,TGTGCCAGTAGTGGGGGGACTAGTTCCTCTGGGGCCAACGTCCTGACTTTC
TRBV6-6,TRBJ1-2,-,-,CASSTGMNGYTF,TGTGCCAGCAGCACAGGGATGAATGGCTACACCTTC
TRBV30,TRBJ2-2,-,-,CAWSVVSGGNTGELFF,TGTGCCTGGAGTGTAGTGAGCGGAGGTAACACCGGGGAGCTGTTTTTT
TRBV2,TRBJ2-7,TRBD1,once,CASSEGTGLREQYF,TGTGCCAGCAGTGAGGGGACAGGTCTACGCGAGCAGTACTTC
TRBV18,TRBJ2-1,TRBD2,-,CASSPGLAGVLGVNEQFF,TGTGCCAGCTCACCTGGACTAGCGGGAGTGCTGGGTGTGAATGAGCAGTTCTTC
TRBV4-1,TRBJ1-5,-,many,CASSQAGEQPQHF,TGCGCCAGCAGCCAAGCGGGGGAACAGCCCCAGCATTTT
TRBV4-1,TRBJ2-1,TRBD2,-,CASSQAPGTSGNNEQFF,TGCGCCAGCAGCCAAGCGCCCGGGACTAGCGGGAACAATGAGCAGTTCTTC
TRBV6-1,TRBJ2-2,-,-,CASSFEVRTGELFF,TGTGCCAGCAGTTTCGAAGTCCGGACCGGGGAGCTGTTTTTT
TRBV10-3,TRBJ2-7,TRBD1,once,CATNSAPGTGTYEQYF,TGTGCCACCAACTCGGCCCCGGGGACAGGGACGTACGAGCAGTACTTC
TRBV11-2,TRBJ2-7,-,-,CASSPEQISYEQYF,TGTGCCAGCAGCCCTGAACAGATCTCCTACGAGCAGTACTTC
TRBV6-5,TRBJ1-1,-,-,CASSYSRGRNTEAFF,TGTGCCAGCAGTTACTCCAGGGGTAGAAACACTGAAGCTTTCTTT